Listed here are 5 T cell receptor beta chains from one sample, sequenced in a study of blood T cell repertoires in COVID-19. TCRdb's copy holds only in-frame clones and misses some; the assay was immunoSEQ multiplex PCR. This table holds nearly 200,000 clones, approximately 83% found once. The sample was PBMCs or T cells enriched from blood (not recorded which). Receptors originate from a man in his forties or fifties who had recovered from COVID-19.

The V and J genes are TRBV5-4 and TRBJ2-2, with D possibly TRBD1 on 6 matching bases. Looked up from germline, CDR1 is SGHNT and CDR2 is YYREEE (reference sequence). The V end was cut by 4 bases, the J end by 4 bases, with 14 bases between. The CDR3 length is 15 residues. The CDR3, as DNA: TGTGCCAGCAGCCCCCAGACAGGTTTCACCGGGGAGCTGTTTTTT. Protein sequence: CASSPQTGFTGELFF.

The chain links TRBV4-1 to TRBJ1-1, with a tentative D call TRBD1 (5 bases). Germline-derived CDR1 and CDR2 are MGHRA and YSYEKL. The CDR3 extends over 14 amino acids. The ends were cut back, 1 base at V and 4 bases at J, with 10 bases in the middle. The CDR3 is CASSQAGGLTEAFF. CDR3 bases: TGCGCCAGCAGCCAAGCGGGGGGTCTCACTGAAGCTTTCTTT.

This clone occurred a few times. V usage is TRBV6-5 and J usage is TRBJ1-6; D unresolved. Looked up from germline, CDR1 is MNHEY and CDR2 is SVGAGI. The CDR3 length is 12 residues. Trimming shortened V by 4 bases and J by 7 bases, and 5 bases separated the two germline ends. CDR3 nucleotides: TGTGCCAGCAGTTTCCTAAATTCACCCCTCCACTTT. It specifies CASSFLNSPLHF.

The chain couples TRBV10-1 to TRBJ1-2; D gene ambiguous. This CDR3 spans 13 amino acids. Germline V lookup: CDR1 WNHNN, CDR2 SYGVQD (reference sequence). With 8 bases removed from V and 5 bases from J, the gap between germline ends came to 15 bases. The CDR3 spells CASLIQTPYGYTF. The CDR3, as DNA: TGCGCCAGCCTCATCCAGACACCTTATGGCTACACCTTC.

The J gene is TRBJ2-7, the V gene TRBV4-1; 7 bases map to TRBD1. This CDR3 spans 14 amino acids. Trimming took 2 bases from V and 5 from J; bases not matched to a gene: 6. CDR1 and CDR2 (germline): MGHRA, YSYEKL. CDR3 protein: CASSQYDRDDEQYF. The CDR3 nucleotides are TGCGCCAGCAGCCAATACGACAGGGACGACGAGCAGTACTTC.